This TCR beta chain came from a study of cytomegalovirus exposure and HLA in healthy donors. PCR employed 60 Vbeta and 13 Jbeta primers. Using immunoSEQ multiplex PCR, the repertoire was profiled, and TCRdb retains in-frame clones only, with some absent. The profile covers 150,000 to 200,000 clones, with 75% to 80% appearing a single time and approximately 6% taken by the ten largest. The CDR3 extends over 12 amino acids. With 4 bases removed from V and 2 bases from J, the gap between germline ends came to 8 bases. Germline assignment: CDR1 SQVTM and CDR2 ANQGSEA. The source material was PBMCs. The V gene is TRBV29-1, the J gene TRBJ1-1, with D unclear. The TCR originated in a young woman in good health and CMV-seropositive. The DNA of the CDR3 is TGCAGCGTTGCGAGGTCTAACACTGAAGCTTTCTTT. It translates to CSVARSNTEAFF.